A single sample is the source of the 21 T cell receptor beta chains below, sequenced in a study of T-cell memory formation after mild COVID-19. TCRdb analysed the 5' RACE reads with MiXCR anew, one entry per CDR3 protein. This table has 85,000 to 130,000 distinct CDR3 sequences, around 12% appearing once. Specimen: PBMCs or a T cell subset sorted from them (not recorded which). These receptors originate from an adult woman who had mild COVID-19 (a few samples of this study predate the infection). Cell type and time point are not known.

The V and J genes are TRBV20-1 and TRBJ2-1; D is undetermined. CDR3 length: 16 residues. Germline V CDR1 and CDR2: DFQATT, SNEGSKA (reference sequence). V shed 0 bases and J shed 2 bases, with 14 bases lying between them. The CDR3 is CSARDVLSATYNEQFF. The CDR3, as DNA: TGCAGTGCTAGAGATGTTTTAAGCGCTACCTACAATGAGCAGTTCTTC.

This clonotype was detected only a few times. The V call is TRBV2, the J call TRBJ1-2; D is ambiguous. The CDR3 is made up of 15 amino acids. Germline-derived CDR1 and CDR2 are SNHLY and FYNNEI. The ends were cut back, 3 bases at V and 0 bases at J, with 11 bases in the middle. CDR3 region: CASSDNSASNYGYTF. CDR3 sequence (DNA): TGTGCCAGCAGTGATAACTCCGCGTCTAACTATGGCTACACCTTC. Together with reference TRBV2 and TRBJ1-2, the CDR3 gives the full variable domain: EPEVTQTPSHQVTQMGQEVILRCVPISNHLYFYWYRQILGQKVEFLVSFYNNEISEKSEIFDDQFSVERPDGSNFTLKIRSTKLEDSAMYFCASSDNSASNYGYTFGSGTRLTVV.

This clonotype was detected only a few times. CDR3 region: CASSYDGDRVLAGELFF. The CDR3, as DNA: TGTGCCAGCAGTTACGATGGTGACAGGGTTTTGGCCGGGGAGCTGTTTTTT. The V call is TRBV6-2 or TRBV6-3, the J call TRBJ2-2; 7 nucleotides agree with TRBD1. V was pared by 2 bases and J by 6 bases, with 12 bases of the junction left unmatched. The CDR3 length is 17 residues. From germline, CDR1 is MNHEY and CDR2 SVGEGT.

This chain joins TRBV6-2 or TRBV6-3 and TRBJ2-2; 7 positions match TRBD1. The V gene's germline CDR1 is MNHEY and CDR2 SVGEGT. Losses at the gene ends were 2 bases for V and 6 bases for J; bases not matched to a gene: 9. The CDR3 covers 16 residues. This CDR3 is CASSYTRGRGAGELFF. Here the CDR3 DNA reads TGTGCCAGCAGTTACACGAGGGGGCGAGGCGCCGGGGAGCTGTTTTTT.

The genes are TRBV12-3 or TRBV12-4 and TRBJ2-1, with TRBD2 matching over 8 bases. The CDR3 length is 14 residues. V was clipped by 7 bases and J by 7 bases; unmatched bases: 9. As DNA, the CDR3 is TGTGCCAGCAATAAAGCGGGAGAGAAGAATGAGCAGTTCTTC. Amino acids: CASNKAGEKNEQFF.

Note on this clonotype: Since the CDR3 does not end with the conserved phenylalanine or tryptophan, this likely comes from a read error. No DNA is shown, since the ends of the CDR3 on it are uncertain; the CDR3 is the one TCRdb lists. The gene calls are TRBV21-1 and TRBJ1-2. TRBV21-1 represents a pseudogene. The CDR3 is 10 residues long, ends included. The CDR3 region is CASTTDGYTS.

This clonotype was observed a handful of times. The chain combines TRBV15 with TRBJ2-1, with TRBD2 as a possible D gene (6 bases). This CDR3 contains 19 residues. Trimming shortened V by 5 bases and J by 0 bases, and 23 bases separated the two germline ends. CDR1 is LNHNV and CDR2 is YYDKDF in the germline V gene (reference sequence). In DNA form, the CDR3 reads TGTGCCACCAGCGGGGAGGTCTTGAGCGGACCAAGCTCCTACAATGAGCAGTTCTTC. It specifies CATSGEVLSGPSSYNEQFF.

This clonotype was detected a few times. V usage is TRBV6-2 or TRBV6-3 and J usage is TRBJ2-1; D perhaps matches TRBD2 (5 bases). This CDR3 is 12 amino acids long. The V end lost 2 bases, the J end lost 10 bases, and 9 bases lay between the germline ends. Looked up from germline, CDR1 is MNHEY and CDR2 is SVGEGT. As DNA, the CDR3 is TGTGCCAGCAGTTACGCGGGTCACGAGCAGTTCTTC. This encodes CASSYAGHEQFF.

This clonotype was picked up a small number of times. The chain joins TRBV4-2 to TRBJ2-7; TRBD1 might be the D (5 bases). V lost 0 bases and J lost 1, with 16 bases in between. Germline V gene sequence: CDR1 LGHNA, CDR2 YNFKEQ. The CDR3 is made up of 17 amino acids. The CDR3 loop is CASSQESQGQPSYEQYF. CDR3 nucleotide sequence: TGTGCCAGCAGCCAAGAAAGTCAGGGCCAACCTTCCTACGAGCAGTACTTC.

This clonotype appeared many times. The chain has TRBV25-1 and TRBJ2-1; 11 positions agree with TRBD1. Looked up from germline, CDR1 is MGHDK and CDR2 is SYGVNS. The CDR3 is made up of 18 amino acids. Trimming removed 6 bases from V and 0 bases from J; junction bases left unmatched: 10. Here the CDR3 reads CASSAGTGGKSSYNEQFF. CDR3 bases: TGTGCCAGCAGCGCAGGGACAGGGGGAAAGAGCTCCTACAATGAGCAGTTCTTC.

This clonotype was detected a few times. In DNA, the CDR3 is TGTGCCAGCCTTGGGGGAACCGATACGCAGTATTTT. This gives the protein CASLGGTDTQYF. This sequence joins TRBV7-9 and TRBJ2-3, with D possibly being TRBD1 or TRBD2 (5 bases each). Germline lookup yields CDR1 SEHNR and CDR2 FQNEAQ (reference sequence). This CDR3 is built from 12 residues. The germline V and J ends were trimmed by 8 bases and 6 bases, with 12 bases remaining between them.

This sequence joins TRBV15 and TRBJ2-3, with 11 bases identical to TRBD2. From germline, CDR1 is LNHNV and CDR2 YYDKDF (reference sequence). The length of the CDR3 is 15 residues. V dropped 3 bases and J dropped 7; count of bases not matched to a gene: 6. The DNA for the CDR3 is TGTGCCACCAGCAGCTTAGCGGGAGGGAAAAATACGCAGTATTTT. Translation gives CATSSLAGGKNTQYF.

The chain uses TRBV4-1 and TRBJ2-7; 9 bases fit TRBD1. This CDR3 is built from 15 residues. Germline CDR1 is MGHRA and CDR2 is YSYEKL. V shed 0 bases, J shed 5 bases, and the junction held 5 bases outside the gene matches. This chain's CDR3 is CASSQERTGVHEQYF. DNA for the CDR3: TGCGCCAGCAGCCAAGAGAGGACAGGGGTCCACGAGCAGTACTTC.

This clonotype was seen many times. V usage is TRBV20-1 and J usage is TRBJ2-1; no reliable D call. This CDR3 contains 14 residues. The germline V gene encodes CDR1 DFQATT and CDR2 SNEGSKA (reference sequence). V dropped 0 bases and J dropped 4 bases, with 10 bases sitting between them. DNA of the CDR3: TGCAGTGCTAGAGAGGGAAGGGATTACAATGAGCAGTTCTTC. Translated: CSAREGRDYNEQFF.

The CDR3 bases are TGTGCCAGCAGCAACTCCCGGGACACTGAAGCTTTCTTT. Protein product: CASSNSRDTEAFF. The chain employs TRBV6-6 and TRBJ1-1, with D unclear. The V gene's germline CDR1 is MNHNY and CDR2 SVGAGI (reference sequence). Trimming left V 6 bases short and J 3 bases short, with 11 bases between. CDR3 length: 13 residues.

J is TRBJ2-7 and V is TRBV24-1; D perhaps matches TRBD2 (5 bases). CDR1 is KGHDR, CDR2 SFDVKD, per germline. This CDR3 has 14 residues. V lost 6 bases to trimming and J lost 4 bases, with 15 bases between them. Written as DNA, the CDR3 is TGTGCCACCAGTTCGTCCGGGAACCTTTACGAGCAGTACTTC. Protein: CATSSSGNLYEQYF.

There are a few counts of this clonotype. The chain uses TRBV24-1 and TRBJ1-5; D uncertain. This CDR3 has 15 residues. In germline, CDR1 is KGHDR, CDR2 SFDVKD. The V end lost 4 bases, the J end lost 0 bases, and 9 bases lay between the germline ends. As DNA, the CDR3 is TGTGCCACCAGTGACTCCGCCGGTAGCAATCAGCCCCAGCATTTT. Protein product: CATSDSAGSNQPQHF.

This clonotype turned up a few times. V usage is TRBV5-6 and J usage is TRBJ2-3; D remains unclear. Germline V CDR1 and CDR2: SGHDT, YYEEEE. The CDR3 spans 15 residues. V gave up 5 bases and J gave up 4 bases, with 17 bases separating them. CDR3 in DNA: TGTGCCAGCAGACCTCGCGAACGGCCAGCAGATACGCAGTATTTT. This translates into CASRPRERPADTQYF.

By proportion, this clonotype is medium-sized. The CDR3 DNA sequence: TGTGCCAGCAGCTTAGGACGTCAGAGGGGAACTGAAGCTTTCTTT. Translated, it gives CASSLGRQRGTEAFF. The V gene is TRBV11-1, the J gene TRBJ1-1; possibly TRBD1 for D (5 bases). Germline loops: CDR1 SGHAT, CDR2 FQDESV (reference sequence). V was cut by 1 base and J by 5 bases, with 14 bases left in between. This CDR3 is built from 15 residues.

This clonotype was seen more than once but under ten times. CDR3 coding DNA: TGTGCCAGCAGTTACCGAGGGGGTAGGTCCTACGAGCAGTACTTC. Translated, it gives CASSYRGGRSYEQYF. The chain recombines TRBV6-5 with TRBJ2-7, with D perhaps matching TRBD1 (6 bases). V dropped 2 bases and J dropped 1 base, with 12 bases sitting between them. Germline V gives CDR1 MNHEY, CDR2 SVGAGI. The CDR3 spans 15 residues.

This clonotype has a handful of counts. The V call is TRBV29-1, the J call TRBJ1-1; possibly TRBD1 for D (5 bases). The CDR3 has 18 amino acids. V dropped 3 bases and J dropped 0 bases, with 23 bases sitting between them. The germline gives CDR1 SQVTM, CDR2 ANQGSEA. CDR3 sequence (DNA): TGCAGCGTTGAGACCCACCGGGGCCCTGAGACCATGAACACTGAAGCTTTCTTT. Its protein product is CSVETHRGPETMNTEAFF. Together with reference TRBV29-1 and TRBJ1-1, the CDR3 gives the full variable domain: SAVISQKPSRDICQRGTSLTIQCQVDSQVTMMFWYRQQPGQSLTLIATANQGSEATYESGFVIDKFPISRPNLTFSTLTVSNMSPEDSSIYLCSVETHRGPETMNTEAFFGQGTRLTVV.